This TCR beta chain was recovered during a study of Graves' ophthalmopathy and Graves' hyperthyroidism. On the study more broadly: Before any treatment was given, at initial diagnosis, peripheral blood was collected.

Certain patients, namely those with other autoimmune diseases, uncontrolled infections, pregnancy or lactation, were excluded. This clonotype was picked up many times. From RNA, the CDR3 regions of TCR beta chains were amplified and sequenced. Following a first-round RT-PCR that used HTBI primers, a second-round multiplex PCR was carried out. TCRdb re-called the multiplex PCR reads through MiXCR, storing one row per CDR3 protein. Counted here are 200,000 to 250,000 distinct CDR3 sequences, 20% to 25% occurring once; the ten biggest clones make up around 45%. Germline loops: CDR1 SGHRS, CDR2 YFSETQ. V was trimmed by 3 bases and J by 3 bases, leaving 9 bases between them. CDR3 size: 13 residues.

The specimen sequenced was peripheral blood. The genes are TRBV5-1 and TRBJ1-1; no reliable D call. The receptor was isolated from a woman aged 45 to 65 with Graves' ophthalmopathy. CDR3 nucleotide sequence: TGCGCCAGCAGCTACGACCTAGACACTGAAGCTTTCTTT. Translating gives CASSYDLDTEAFF.